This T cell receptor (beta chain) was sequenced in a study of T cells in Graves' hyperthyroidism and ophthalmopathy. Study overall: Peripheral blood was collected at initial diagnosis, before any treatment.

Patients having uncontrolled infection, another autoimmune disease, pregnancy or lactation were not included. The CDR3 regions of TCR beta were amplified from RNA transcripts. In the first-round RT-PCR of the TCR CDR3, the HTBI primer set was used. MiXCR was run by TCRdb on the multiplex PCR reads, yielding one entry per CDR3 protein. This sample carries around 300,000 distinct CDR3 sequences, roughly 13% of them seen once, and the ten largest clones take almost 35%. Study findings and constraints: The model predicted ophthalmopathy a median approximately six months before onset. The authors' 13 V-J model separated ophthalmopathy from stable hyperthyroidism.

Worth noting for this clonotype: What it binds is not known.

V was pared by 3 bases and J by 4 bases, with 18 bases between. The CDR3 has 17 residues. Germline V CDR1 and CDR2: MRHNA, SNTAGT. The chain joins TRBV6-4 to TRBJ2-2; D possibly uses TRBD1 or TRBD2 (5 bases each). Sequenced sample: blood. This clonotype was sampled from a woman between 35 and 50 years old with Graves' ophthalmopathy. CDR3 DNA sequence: TGTGCCAGCAGTGAGGCCCGAACCCCGAGGGGCACCGGGGAGCTGTTTTTT. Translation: CASSEARTPRGTGELFF.